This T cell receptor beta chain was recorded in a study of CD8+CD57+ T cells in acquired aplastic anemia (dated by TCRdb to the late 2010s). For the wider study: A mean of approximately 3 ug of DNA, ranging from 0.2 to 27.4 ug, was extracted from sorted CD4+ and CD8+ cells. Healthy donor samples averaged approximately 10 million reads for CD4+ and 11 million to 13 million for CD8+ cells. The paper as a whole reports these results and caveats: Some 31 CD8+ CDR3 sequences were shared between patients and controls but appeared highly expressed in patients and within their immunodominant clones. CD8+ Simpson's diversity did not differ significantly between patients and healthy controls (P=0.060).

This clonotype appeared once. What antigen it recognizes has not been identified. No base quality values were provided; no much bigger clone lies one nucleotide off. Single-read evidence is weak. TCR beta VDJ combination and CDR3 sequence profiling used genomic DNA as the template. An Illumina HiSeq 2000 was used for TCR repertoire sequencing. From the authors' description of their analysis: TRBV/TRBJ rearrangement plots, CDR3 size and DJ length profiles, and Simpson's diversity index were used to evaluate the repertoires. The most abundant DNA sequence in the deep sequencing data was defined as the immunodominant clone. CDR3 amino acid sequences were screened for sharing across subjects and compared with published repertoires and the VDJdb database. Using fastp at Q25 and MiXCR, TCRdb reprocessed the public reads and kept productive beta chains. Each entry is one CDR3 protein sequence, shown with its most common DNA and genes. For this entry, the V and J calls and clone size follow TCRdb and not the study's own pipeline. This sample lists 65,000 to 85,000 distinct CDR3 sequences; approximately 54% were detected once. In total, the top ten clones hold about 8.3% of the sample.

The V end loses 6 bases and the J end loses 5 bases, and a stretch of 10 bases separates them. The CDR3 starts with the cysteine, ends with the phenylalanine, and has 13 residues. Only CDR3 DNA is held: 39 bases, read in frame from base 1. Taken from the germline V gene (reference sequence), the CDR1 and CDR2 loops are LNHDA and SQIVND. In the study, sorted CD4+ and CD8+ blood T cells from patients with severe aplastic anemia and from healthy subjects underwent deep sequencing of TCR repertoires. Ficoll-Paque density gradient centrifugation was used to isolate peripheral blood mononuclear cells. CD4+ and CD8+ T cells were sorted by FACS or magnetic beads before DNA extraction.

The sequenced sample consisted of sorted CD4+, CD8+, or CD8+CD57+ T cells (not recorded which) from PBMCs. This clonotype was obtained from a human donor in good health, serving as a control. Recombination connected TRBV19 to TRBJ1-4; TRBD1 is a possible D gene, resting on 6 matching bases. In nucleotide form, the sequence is TGTGCCAGTAGGGGACATGCGAATGAAAAACTGTTTTTT. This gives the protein CASRGHANEKLFF. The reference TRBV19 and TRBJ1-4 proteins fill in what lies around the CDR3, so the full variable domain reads DGGITQSPKYLFRKEGQNVTLSCEQNLNHDAMYWYRQDPGQGLRLIYYSQIVNDFQKGDIAEGYSVSREKKESFPLTVTSAQKNPTAFYLCASRGHANEKLFFGSGTQLSVL.